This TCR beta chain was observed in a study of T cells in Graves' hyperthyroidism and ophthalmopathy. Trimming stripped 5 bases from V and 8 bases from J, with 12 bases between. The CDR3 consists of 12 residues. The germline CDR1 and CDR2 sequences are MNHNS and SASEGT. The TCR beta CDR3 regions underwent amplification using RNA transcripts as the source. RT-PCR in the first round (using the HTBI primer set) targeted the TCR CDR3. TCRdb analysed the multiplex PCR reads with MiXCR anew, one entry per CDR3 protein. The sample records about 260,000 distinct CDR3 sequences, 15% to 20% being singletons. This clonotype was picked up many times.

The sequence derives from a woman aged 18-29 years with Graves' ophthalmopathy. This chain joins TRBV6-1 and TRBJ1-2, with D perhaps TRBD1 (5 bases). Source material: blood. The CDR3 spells CASSSQRGGYTF. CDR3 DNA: TGTGCCAGCAGTAGCCAGCGGGGCGGCTACACCTTC.